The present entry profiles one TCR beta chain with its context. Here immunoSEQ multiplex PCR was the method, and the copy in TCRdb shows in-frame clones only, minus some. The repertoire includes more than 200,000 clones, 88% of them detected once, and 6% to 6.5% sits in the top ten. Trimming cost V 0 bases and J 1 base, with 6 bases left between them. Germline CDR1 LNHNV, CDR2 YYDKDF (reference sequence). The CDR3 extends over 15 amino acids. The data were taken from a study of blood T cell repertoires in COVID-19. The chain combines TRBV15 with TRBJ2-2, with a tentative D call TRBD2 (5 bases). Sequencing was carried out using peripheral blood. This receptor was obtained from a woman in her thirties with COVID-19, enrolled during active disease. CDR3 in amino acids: CATSRDRGNTGELFF. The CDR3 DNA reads TGTGCCACCAGCAGAGATCGGGGGAACACCGGGGAGCTGTTTTTT.